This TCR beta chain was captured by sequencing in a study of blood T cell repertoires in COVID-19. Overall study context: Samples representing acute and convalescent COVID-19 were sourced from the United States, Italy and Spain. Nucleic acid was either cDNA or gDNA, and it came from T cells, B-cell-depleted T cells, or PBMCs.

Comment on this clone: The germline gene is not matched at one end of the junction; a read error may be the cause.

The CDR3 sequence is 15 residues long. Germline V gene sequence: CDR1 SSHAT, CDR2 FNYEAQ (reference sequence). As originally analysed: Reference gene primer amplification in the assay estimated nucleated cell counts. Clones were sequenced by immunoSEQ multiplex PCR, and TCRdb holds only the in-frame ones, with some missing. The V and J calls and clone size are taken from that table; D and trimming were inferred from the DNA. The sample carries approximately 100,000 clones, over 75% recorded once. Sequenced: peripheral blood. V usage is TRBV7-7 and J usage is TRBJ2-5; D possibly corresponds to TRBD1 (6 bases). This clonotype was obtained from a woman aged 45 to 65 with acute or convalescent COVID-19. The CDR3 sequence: CASSLDEGRGETQYF. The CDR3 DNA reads TGTGCTAGCAGCTTAGACGAGGGCAGGGGCGAGACCCAGTACTTC.